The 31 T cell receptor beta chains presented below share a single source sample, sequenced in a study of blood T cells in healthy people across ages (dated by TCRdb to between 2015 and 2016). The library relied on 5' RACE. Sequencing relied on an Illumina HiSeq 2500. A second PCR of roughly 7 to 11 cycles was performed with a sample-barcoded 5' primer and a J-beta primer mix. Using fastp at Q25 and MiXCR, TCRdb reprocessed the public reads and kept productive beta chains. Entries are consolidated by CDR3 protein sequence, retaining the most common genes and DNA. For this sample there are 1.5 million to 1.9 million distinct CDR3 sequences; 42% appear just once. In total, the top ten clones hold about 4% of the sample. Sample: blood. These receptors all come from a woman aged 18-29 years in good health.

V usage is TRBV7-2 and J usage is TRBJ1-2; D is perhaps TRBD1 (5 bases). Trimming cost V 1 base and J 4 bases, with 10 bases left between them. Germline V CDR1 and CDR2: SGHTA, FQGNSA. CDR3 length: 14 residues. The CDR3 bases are TGTGCCAGCAGCTTAGTAGACAGCCCCTATGGCTACACCTTC. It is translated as CASSLVDSPYGYTF.

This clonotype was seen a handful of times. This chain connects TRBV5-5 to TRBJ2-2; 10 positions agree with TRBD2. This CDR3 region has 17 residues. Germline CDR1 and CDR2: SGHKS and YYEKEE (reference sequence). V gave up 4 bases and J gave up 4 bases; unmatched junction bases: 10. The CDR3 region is CASSGFGLAALTGELFF. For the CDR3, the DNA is TGTGCCAGCAGCGGTTTCGGACTAGCGGCCCTCACCGGGGAGCTGTTTTTT.

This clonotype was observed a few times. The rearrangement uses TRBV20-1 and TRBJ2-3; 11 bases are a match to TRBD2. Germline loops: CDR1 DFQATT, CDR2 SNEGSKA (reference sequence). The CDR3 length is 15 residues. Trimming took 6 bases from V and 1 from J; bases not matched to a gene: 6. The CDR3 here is CSAGGLAERTDTQYF. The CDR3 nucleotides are TGCAGTGCCGGGGGACTAGCGGAGCGCACAGATACGCAGTATTTT.

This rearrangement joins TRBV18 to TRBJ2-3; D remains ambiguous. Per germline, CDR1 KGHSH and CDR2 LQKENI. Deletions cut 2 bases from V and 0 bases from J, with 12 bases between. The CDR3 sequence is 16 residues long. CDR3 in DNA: TGTGCCAGCTCACCAAAGGGCAGCCTTAGCACAGATACGCAGTATTTT. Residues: CASSPKGSLSTDTQYF.

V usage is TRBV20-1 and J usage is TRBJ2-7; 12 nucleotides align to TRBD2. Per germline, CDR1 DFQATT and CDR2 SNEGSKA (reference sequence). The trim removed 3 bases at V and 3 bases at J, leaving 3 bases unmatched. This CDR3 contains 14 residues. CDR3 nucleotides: TGCAGTGCTAGGGAACTAGCGGGGGGCTACGAGCAGTACTTC. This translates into CSARELAGGYEQYF.

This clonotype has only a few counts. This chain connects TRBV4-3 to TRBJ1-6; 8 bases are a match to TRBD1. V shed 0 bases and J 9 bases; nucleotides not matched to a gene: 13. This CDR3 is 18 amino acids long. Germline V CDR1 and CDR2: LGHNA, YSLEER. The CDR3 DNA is TGCGCCAGCAGCCAAGATTGGGGGGCGACAGGGGCATTTTCACCCCTCCACTTT. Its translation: CASSQDWGATGAFSPLHF.

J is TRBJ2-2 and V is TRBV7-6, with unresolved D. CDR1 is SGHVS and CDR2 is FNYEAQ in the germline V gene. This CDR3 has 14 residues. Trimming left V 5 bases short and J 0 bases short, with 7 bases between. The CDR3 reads CASSTQTNTGELFF. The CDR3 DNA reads TGTGCCAGCAGCACTCAGACGAACACCGGGGAGCTGTTTTTT.

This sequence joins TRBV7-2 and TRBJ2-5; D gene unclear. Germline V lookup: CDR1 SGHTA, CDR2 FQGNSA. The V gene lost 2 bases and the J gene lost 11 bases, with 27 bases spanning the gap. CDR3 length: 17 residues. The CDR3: CASSLRPGPRTYNEQYF. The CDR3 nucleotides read TGTGCCAGCAGCTTACGCCCCGGGCCCCGCACGTACAATGAGCAGTACTTC.

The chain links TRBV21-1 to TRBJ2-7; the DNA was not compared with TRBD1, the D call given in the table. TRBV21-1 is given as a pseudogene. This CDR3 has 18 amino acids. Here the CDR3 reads CASRENPYRGLAWGEEYF. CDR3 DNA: TGTGCCAGCAGGGAGAATCCGTACAGGGGTCTGGCGTGGGGGGAGGAGTACTTC.

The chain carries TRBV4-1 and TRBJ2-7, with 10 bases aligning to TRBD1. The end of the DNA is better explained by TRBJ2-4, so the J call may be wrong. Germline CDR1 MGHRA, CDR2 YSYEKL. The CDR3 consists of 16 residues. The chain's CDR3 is CASSQEGQGYGDIQYF. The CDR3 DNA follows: TGCGCCAGCAGCCAAGAGGGACAGGGGTATGGAGACATTCAGTACTTC.

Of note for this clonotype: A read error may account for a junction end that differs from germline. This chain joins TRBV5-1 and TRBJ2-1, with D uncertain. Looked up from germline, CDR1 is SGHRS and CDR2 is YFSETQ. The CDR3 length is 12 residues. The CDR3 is CASSLGRIELFF. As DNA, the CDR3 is TGCGCCAGCAGCTTGGGGCGGATCGAGCTGTTCTTC.

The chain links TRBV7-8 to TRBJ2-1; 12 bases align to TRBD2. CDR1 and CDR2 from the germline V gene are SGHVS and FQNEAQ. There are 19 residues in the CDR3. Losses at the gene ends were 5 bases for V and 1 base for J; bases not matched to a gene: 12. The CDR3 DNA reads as TGTGCCAGCAGCCGAAGGCAACTAGCGGGAGGTTGGTCCTACAATGAGCAGTTCTTC. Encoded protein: CASSRRQLAGGWSYNEQFF.

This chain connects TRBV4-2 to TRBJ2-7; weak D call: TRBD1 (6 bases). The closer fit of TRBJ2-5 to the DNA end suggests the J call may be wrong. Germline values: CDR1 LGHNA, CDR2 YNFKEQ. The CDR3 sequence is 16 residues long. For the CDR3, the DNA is TGTGCCAGCCCCCAGACTGGGACATTGATCAGAGAGACCCAGTACTTC. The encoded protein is CASPQTGTLIRETQYF.

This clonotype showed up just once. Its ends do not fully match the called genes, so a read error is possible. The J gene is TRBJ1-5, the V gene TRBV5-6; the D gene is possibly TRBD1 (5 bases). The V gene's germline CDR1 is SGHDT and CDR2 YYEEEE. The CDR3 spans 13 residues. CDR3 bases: TGTGCCCGCAGCTTGGGGCCGGATCAGCCCCAGCATTTT. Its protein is CARSLGPDQPQHF.

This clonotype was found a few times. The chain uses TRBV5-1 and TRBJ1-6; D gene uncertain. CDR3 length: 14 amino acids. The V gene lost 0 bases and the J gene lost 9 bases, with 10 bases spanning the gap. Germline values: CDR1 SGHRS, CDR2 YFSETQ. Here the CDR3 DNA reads TGCGCCAGCAGCTTGGACCCAGGTTCTTCACCCCTCCACTTT. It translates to CASSLDPGSSPLHF.

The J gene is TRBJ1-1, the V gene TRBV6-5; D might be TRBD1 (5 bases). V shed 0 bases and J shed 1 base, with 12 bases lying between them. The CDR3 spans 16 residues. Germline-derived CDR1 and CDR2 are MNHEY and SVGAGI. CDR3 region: CASSYSSGTPNTEAFF. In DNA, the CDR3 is TGTGCCAGCAGTTACTCCTCCGGGACCCCGAACACTGAAGCTTTCTTT.

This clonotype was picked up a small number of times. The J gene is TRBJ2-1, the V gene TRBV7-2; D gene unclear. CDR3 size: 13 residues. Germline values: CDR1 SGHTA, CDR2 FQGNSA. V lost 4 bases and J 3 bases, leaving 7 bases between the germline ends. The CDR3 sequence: CASSSRRYNEQFF. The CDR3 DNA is TGTGCCAGCAGCTCCAGACGCTACAATGAGCAGTTCTTC.

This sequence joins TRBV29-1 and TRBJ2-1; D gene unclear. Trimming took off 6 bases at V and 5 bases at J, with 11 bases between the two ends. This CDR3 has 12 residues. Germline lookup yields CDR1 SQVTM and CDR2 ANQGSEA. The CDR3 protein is CSVKGLDNEQFF. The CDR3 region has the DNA TGCAGCGTCAAGGGTCTCGACAATGAGCAGTTCTTC.

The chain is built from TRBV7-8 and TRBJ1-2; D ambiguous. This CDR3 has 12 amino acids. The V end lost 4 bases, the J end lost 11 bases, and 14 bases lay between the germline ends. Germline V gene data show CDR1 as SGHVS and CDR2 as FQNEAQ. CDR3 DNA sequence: TGTGCCAGCAGCTCCGTGGGCGGAAAGTACACCTTC. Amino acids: CASSSVGGKYTF.

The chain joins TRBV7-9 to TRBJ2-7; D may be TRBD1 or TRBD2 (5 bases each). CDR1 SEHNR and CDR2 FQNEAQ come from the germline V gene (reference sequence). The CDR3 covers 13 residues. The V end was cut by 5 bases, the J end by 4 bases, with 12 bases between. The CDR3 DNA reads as TGTGCCAGCAGCCCCGTGGGGGTGTACGAGCAGTACTTC. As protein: CASSPVGVYEQYF.

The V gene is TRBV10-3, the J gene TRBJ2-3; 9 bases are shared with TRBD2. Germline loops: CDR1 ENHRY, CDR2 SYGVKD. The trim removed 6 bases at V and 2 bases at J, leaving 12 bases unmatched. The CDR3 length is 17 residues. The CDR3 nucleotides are TGTGCCATCAGAAAAATGGAAGCGGGAGGCTACACAGATACGCAGTATTTT. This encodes CAIRKMEAGGYTDTQYF.

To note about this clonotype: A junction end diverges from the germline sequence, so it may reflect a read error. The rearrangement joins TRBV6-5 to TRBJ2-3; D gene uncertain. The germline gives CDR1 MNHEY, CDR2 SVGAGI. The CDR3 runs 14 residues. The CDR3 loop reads CVSSYDLTADTQYF. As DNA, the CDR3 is TGTGTCAGCAGTTACGATCTGACCGCAGATACGCAGTATTTT.

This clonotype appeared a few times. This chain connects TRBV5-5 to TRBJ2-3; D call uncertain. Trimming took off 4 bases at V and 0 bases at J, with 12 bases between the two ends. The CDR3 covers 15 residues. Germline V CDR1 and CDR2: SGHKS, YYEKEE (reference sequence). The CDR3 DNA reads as TGTGCCAGCAGCAATAGGTATTGGAGCACAGATACGCAGTATTTT. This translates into CASSNRYWSTDTQYF.

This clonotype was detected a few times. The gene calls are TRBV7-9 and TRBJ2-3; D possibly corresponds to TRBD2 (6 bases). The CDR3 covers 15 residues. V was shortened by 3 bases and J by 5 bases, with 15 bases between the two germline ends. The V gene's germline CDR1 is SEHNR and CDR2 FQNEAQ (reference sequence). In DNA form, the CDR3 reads TGTGCCAGCAGCTTGATGGGCCCCGGGGGAGATACGCAGTATTTT. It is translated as CASSLMGPGGDTQYF.

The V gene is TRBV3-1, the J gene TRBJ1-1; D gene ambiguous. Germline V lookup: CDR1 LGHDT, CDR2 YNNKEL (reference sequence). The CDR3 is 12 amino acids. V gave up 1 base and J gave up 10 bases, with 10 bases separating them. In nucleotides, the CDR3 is TGTGCCAGCAGCCAAGGGGCGGTGGGAGCTTTCTTT. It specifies CASSQGAVGAFF.

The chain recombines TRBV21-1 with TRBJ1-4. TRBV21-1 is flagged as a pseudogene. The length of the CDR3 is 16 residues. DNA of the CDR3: TGTGCCAGCAGCAATAAACTAGGGGTTTTTAATGAAAAACTGTTTTTT. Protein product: CASSNKLGVFNEKLFF.

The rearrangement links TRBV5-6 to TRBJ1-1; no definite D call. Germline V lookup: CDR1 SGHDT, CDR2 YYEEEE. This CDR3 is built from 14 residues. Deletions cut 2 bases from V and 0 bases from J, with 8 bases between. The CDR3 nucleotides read TGTGCCAGCAGCTTAGAACAGATGAACACTGAAGCTTTCTTT. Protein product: CASSLEQMNTEAFF.

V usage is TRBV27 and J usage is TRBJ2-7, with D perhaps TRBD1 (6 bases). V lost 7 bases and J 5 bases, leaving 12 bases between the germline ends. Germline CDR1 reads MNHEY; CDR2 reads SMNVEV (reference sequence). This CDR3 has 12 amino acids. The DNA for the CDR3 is TGTGCCAGCATTGGGGGCGGAGACGAGCAGTACTTC. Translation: CASIGGGDEQYF.

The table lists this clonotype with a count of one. The CDR3 DNA reads as TGCAGTGCTAGAGAGGGCCGCGCGCGGGGGAAGGGCGTCAATCAGCCCCAGCATTTT. Translating it yields CSAREGRARGKGVNQPQHF. The chain combines TRBV20-1 with TRBJ1-5, with D possibly TRBD1 on 5 matching bases. CDR1 and CDR2 from the germline V gene are DFQATT and SNEGSKA (reference sequence). The CDR3 covers 19 residues. Trimming stripped 0 bases from V and 3 bases from J, with 24 bases between.

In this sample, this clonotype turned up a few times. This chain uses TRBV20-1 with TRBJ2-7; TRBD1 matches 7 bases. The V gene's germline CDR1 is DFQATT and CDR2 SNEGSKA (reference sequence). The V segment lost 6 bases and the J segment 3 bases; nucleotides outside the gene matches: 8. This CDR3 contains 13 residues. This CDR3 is CSARDSIDYEQYF. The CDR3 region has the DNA TGCAGTGCAAGGGACAGCATCGACTACGAGCAGTACTTC.

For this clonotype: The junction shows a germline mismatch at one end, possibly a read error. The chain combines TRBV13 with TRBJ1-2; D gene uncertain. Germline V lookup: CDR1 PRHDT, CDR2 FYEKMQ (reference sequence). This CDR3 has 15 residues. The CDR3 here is CASSVGRTLEYGYTF. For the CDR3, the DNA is TGTGCCAGCAGCGTAGGAAGGACGTTGGAATATGGCTACACCTTC.